These T cell receptor beta chains were read from a single sample in a study of tumor-infiltrating lymphocytes in primary liver carcinoma. TCRdb called the multiplex PCR reads again in MiXCR, with one record for every CDR3 protein. The data hold tens of thousands of distinct CDR3 sequences, with roughly 70% observed a single time. The material sequenced was liver tumor tissue from sampling region 1. The source is a middle-aged man with primary liver carcinoma and hepatitis B virus infection. Each CDR3 is given with its conserved first and last residue. D genes are given only for firm matches. Rows give clone size only sometimes, using once, few, many, or a class for an expanded clone.

D gene	V gene	J gene	clone size	CDR3 protein	CDR3 DNA
NA	TRBV12-3/TRBV12-4	TRBJ1-6	medium-sized	CASSLAPGSPLHF	TGTGCCAGCAGTTTAGCGCCCGGTTCACCCCTCCACTTT
NA	TRBV5-1	TRBJ1-1	many	CASSPTPLGSNTEAFF	TGCGCCAGCAGCCCCACCCCATTGGGGTCGAACACTGAAGCTTTCTTT
TRBD1	TRBV11-2	TRBJ2-7	NA	CTSSLILVQGVWGVQYF	TGTACCAGCAGCTTAATTCTAGTTCAGGGGGTATGGGGCGTACAGTACTTC
NA	TRBV4-3	TRBJ2-1	NA	CASSQDPYSEYNEQFF	TGCGCCAGCAGCCAAGATCCCTACTCAGAATACAATGAGCAGTTCTTC
NA	TRBV4-3	TRBJ2-1	NA	CASNQDRVDTYNEQFF	TGCGCCAGCAATCAAGACAGAGTAGACACCTACAATGAGCAGTTCTTC
TRBD2	TRBV20-1	TRBJ2-1	NA	CSALAGSPWGEQFF	TGCAGTGCTTTAGCGGGATCTCCCTGGGGAGAGCAGTTCTTC
NA	TRBV29-1	TRBJ2-7	once	CSVVENRRNHYEQYF	TGCAGCGTTGTTGAGAACAGGCGAAACCACTACGAGCAGTATTTC
NA	TRBV29-1	TRBJ2-7	many	CSVVSVGAFYEQYF	TGCAGCGTTGTTTCAGTGGGAGCATTCTACGAGCAGTACTTC
NA	TRBV4-1	TRBJ2-7	once	CASNQDEDGNYEQYF	TGCGCCAGCAACCAAGATGAGGACGGGAACTACGAGCAATACTTC
TRBD2	TRBV11-1	TRBJ2-1	NA	CASSKRLAKRGEQFF	TGTGCCAGCAGCAAGAGACTAGCGAAGCGGGGTGAGCAATTCTTC
TRBD2	TRBV13	TRBJ2-1	NA	CARRSRLAGAHDYNGQFF	TGTGCCAGAAGATCTCGCCTAGCGGGAGCCCATGACTACAATGGGCAGTTCTTC
NA	TRBV11-1	TRBJ2-7	NA	CASSPKGSFSLYVQYF	TGTGCCAGCAGCCCAAAAGGCTCTTTCAGCCTCTACGTGCAGTACTTC
TRBD2	TRBV12-3/TRBV12-4	TRBJ2-3	NA	CTSTSGRSGGTDALYF	TGTACCAGCACCTCGGGGAGGAGCGGGGGCACAGATGCACTGTATTTT
NA	TRBV11-2	TRBJ2-1	NA	CASSLYRIVSEQYF	TGTGCCAGCAGCTTATACCGGATAGTTAGTGAGCAATACTTC
NA	TRBV5-6	TRBJ2-3	once	CASSFGSIDTQYF	TGTGCCAGCAGCTTCGGGAGCATAGATACCCAGTATTTT
NA	TRBV11-2	TRBJ2-1	NA	CASSLDWGPDEEFF	TGTGCCAGTAGCTTAGATTGGGGGCCGGATGAGGAGTTCTTC
NA	TRBV28	TRBJ2-7	NA	CASSLGGHISNEQYF	TGTGCCAGCAGTTTGGGGGGGCATATTTCCAACGAGCAGTACTTC
NA	TRBV4-1	TRBJ1-4	few	CARSQGDRTEKLFF	TGTGCCAGGAGCCAGGGTGACAGGACCGAAAAACTGTTTTTT
TRBD2	TRBV10-3	TRBJ2-7	NA	CAITKLSGLAGGFSYKQYF	TGTGCCATCACCAAACTATCGGGACTAGCGGGAGGGTTCTCCTACAAGCAATACTTC
TRBD2	TRBV4-2	TRBJ2-7	NA	CASSWKQGLAGGPHERYF	TGTGCCAGCAGTTGGAAACAGGGACTAGCGGGAGGGCCACACGAGCGGTACTTC
TRBD1	TRBV7-9	TRBJ2-7	NA	CASSLYGRRDRGTYEQYF	TGTGCCAGTAGCTTATATGGCCGACGGGACAGGGGAACCTACGAGCAGTACTTC
NA	TRBV6-5	TRBJ2-3	large	CASSLNWGTDTQYF	TGTGCCAGCAGTTTAAACTGGGGTACAGATACGCAGTATTTT
TRBD1	TRBV11-2	TRBJ1-1	NA	CANGPSRGLVNTEAFF	TGTGCCAACGGTCCATCCAGGGGGCTGGTGAACACTGAAGCTTTCTTT
NA	TRBV6-2/TRBV6-3	TRBJ2-7	medium-sized	CAADAASGPLGEQYF	TGTGCCGCCGACGCAGCCTCCGGCCCCCTTGGCGAGCAGTACTTC
TRBD1	TRBV5-1	TRBJ2-3	NA	CASSRTGASIDTQYF	TGCGCCAGCAGCAGAACAGGGGCCAGCATAGATACGCAGTATTTT
NA	TRBV11-2	TRBJ2-7	NA	CVSSLSEEQIPYEKYF	TGTGTCAGCAGCTTATCGGAGGAACAGATCCCCTACGAGAAGTACTTC
NA	TRBV5-1	TRBJ2-7	many	CASSPYSVSYEQYF	TGCGCCAGCAGTCCCTATTCAGTCTCCTACGAGCAGTACTTC
NA	TRBV11-2	TRBJ2-2	NA	CTNSSAGSNTWELFF	TGTACCAACAGCTCTGCGGGATCGAACACCTGGGAGCTGTTTTTT
NA	TRBV6-1	TRBJ2-7	NA	CASGVTRGSYEQYF	TGCGCCAGCGGTGTTACCAGAGGTTCCTACGAGCAGTACTTC
TRBD1	TRBV12-3/TRBV12-4	TRBJ2-3	medium-sized	CASSPRTGGVTDTQYF	TGTGCCAGCAGTCCGAGGACAGGGGGTGTAACAGATACGCAGTATTTT
NA	TRBV11-2	TRBJ2-7	NA	CASSLSDRSIYEQYF	TGTGCCAGCAGCTTATCGGACCGTAGTATCTACGAACAGTACTTC
TRBD2	TRBV6-6	TRBJ2-3	many	CASSHERESTDTQYF	TGTGCCAGCAGCCACGAGCGGGAAAGCACAGATACGCAGTATTTT
NA	TRBV12-3/TRBV12-4	TRBJ2-1	NA	CASSFNTFFDEQLF	TGTGCAAGCAGTTTTAATACGTTTTTCGATGAGCAGTTGTTC
TRBD2	TRBV11-2	TRBJ2-1	NA	CASSLEILAGMNEQFF	TGTGCCAGCAGCTTAGAGATACTAGCGGGTATGAATGAGCAGTTCTTC
NA	TRBV29-1	TRBJ2-7	NA	CIVVENRQNPYEQCF	TGTATCGTTGTTGAGAACAGGCAAAACCCCTACGAGCAGTGCTTC
TRBD2	TRBV30	TRBJ2-2	NA	CAWSVRTSGPNTRELFF	TGTGCATGGAGTGTACGGACTAGCGGTCCGAACACCCGGGAGCTGTTTTTT
NA	TRBV6-6	TRBJ2-1	NA	CTSSYTGSDIEQFF	TGTACCAGCAGTTATACAGGGTCAGACATTGAGCAGTTCTTC
NA	TRBV5-1	TRBJ1-5	NA	CACSLPGNNQSQHF	TGCGCCTGCAGCTTGCCAGGGAACAATCAGTCCCAGCATTTT
NA	TRBV6-2/TRBV6-3	TRBJ2-7	NA	CAADAASGPLGERHF	TGCGCCGCCGACGCAGCCTCCGGCCCCCTTGGCGAGCGGCACTTC
NA	TRBV30	TRBJ2-7	NA	CAWSLYPEPYEQYF	TGTGCCTGGAGTCTATACCCGGAACCCTACGAGCAGTACTTC
NA	TRBV5-1	TRBJ2-7	NA	CASSPFSISYEQYF	TGCGCCAGCAGTCCCTTTTCAATCTCCTACGAGCAGTACTTC
TRBD1	TRBV11-3	TRBJ2-1	NA	CASGPAGQGVVDEQFF	TGTGCCAGTGGCCCAGCGGGACAGGGGGTGGTAGATGAGCAGTTCTTC
TRBD1	TRBV5-6	TRBJ2-2	medium-sized	CASSSGTGVTGELFF	TGTGCCAGCAGCTCCGGGACAGGGGTGACCGGGGAGCTGTTTTTT
NA	TRBV6-1	TRBJ2-1	NA	CASRVEAGGYNAQFF	TGTGCCAGCAGAGTCGAGGCAGGGGGGTACAATGCGCAGTTCTTC
TRBD1	TRBV24-1	TRBJ2-6	many	CATSDTGTGDSGANVLTF	TGTGCCACCAGTGATACCGGGACAGGTGACTCTGGGGCCAACGTCCTGACTTTC
NA	TRBV6-6	TRBJ2-3	NA	CANSLQWGGTDAQYF	TGTGCCAACAGTTTACAGTGGGGAGGGACAGATGCGCAGTATTTT